This entry lists 14 T cell receptor beta chains sequenced from one sample in a study of T-cell reconstitution after alpha-beta-depleted transplantation in children. For TCRbeta, the library was prepared with unique molecular identifiers. TCRdb fed the PCR reads into MiXCR, producing one record per CDR3 protein. The table has a few hundred thousand distinct CDR3 sequences, around 27% seen once. The sequences come from PBMCs, collected before TCRalphabeta/CD19-depleted stem cell transplant. These receptors all come from a boy in the first two years of life with Wiskott-Aldrich syndrome, due to receive a stem cell transplant.

This rearrangement joins TRBV28 to TRBJ2-5, with D perhaps matching TRBD2 (5 bases). This CDR3 is built from 17 residues. Germline lookup yields CDR1 MDHEN and CDR2 SYDVKM. Trimming removed 4 bases from V and 4 bases from J, with 22 bases in between. The CDR3: CASSSPRSLAPRETQYF. CDR3 sequence (DNA): TGTGCCAGCAGTTCCCCGCGATCCCTAGCCCCAAGAGAGACCCAGTACTTC.

The V call is TRBV6-1, the J call TRBJ2-6; 7 bases line up with TRBD1. V lost 6 bases to trimming and J lost 0 bases; unmatched junction nucleotides: 11. Germline CDR1 MNHNS, CDR2 SASEGT. The CDR3 is made up of 18 amino acids. The CDR3 spells CASRFTGTAYSGANVLTF. CDR3 coding DNA: TGTGCCAGCAGGTTCACCGGGACAGCTTACTCTGGGGCCAACGTCCTGACTTTC.

The gene calls are TRBV5-1 and TRBJ2-3, with 9 bases that match TRBD2. This CDR3 is built from 16 residues. In germline, CDR1 is SGHRS, CDR2 YFSETQ. Trimming removed 4 bases from V and 1 base from J; junction bases left unmatched: 7. The CDR3 loop is CASSVIAGGGTDTQYF. The CDR3 coding sequence is TGCGCCAGCAGCGTGATCGCGGGAGGGGGCACAGATACGCAGTATTTT.

In its sample, this clonotype was seen a few times. The chain links TRBV18 to TRBJ2-3; 9 nucleotides match TRBD2. The length of the CDR3 is 15 residues. In germline, CDR1 is KGHSH, CDR2 LQKENI. Germline trimming cut 4 bases from V and 3 bases from J; bases unmatched to any gene: 5. The CDR3 is CASSRGRAGTDTQYF. CDR3 coding DNA: TGTGCCAGCTCACGCGGGAGGGCCGGGACAGATACGCAGTATTTT.

In nucleotides, the CDR3 is TGTGCCAGCAGTTACTCGAGGGTTACGTACGAGCAGTACTTC. Protein: CASSYSRVTYEQYF. The V call is TRBV6-5, the J call TRBJ2-7; D may be TRBD2 (5 bases). The V gene's germline CDR1 is MNHEY and CDR2 SVGAGI. This CDR3 spans 14 amino acids. V dropped 0 bases and J dropped 4 bases, with 10 bases sitting between them.

This sequence joins TRBV6-5 and TRBJ2-1; 7 bases are shared with TRBD1. Trimming took 2 bases from V and 6 from J; bases not matched to a gene: 7. The CDR3 is 15 residues long. Germline CDR1 reads MNHEY; CDR2 reads SVGAGI. The CDR3 loop reads CASSYGQNRGNEQFF. The CDR3 coding sequence is TGTGCCAGCAGTTACGGACAAAACAGGGGCAATGAGCAGTTCTTC.

Of note for this clonotype: A much bigger clone sits one base away, suggesting this may be a read error. V gene TRBV5-1 combines with J gene TRBJ2-3, with D tentatively TRBD1 or TRBD2 (5 bases each). Germline V gene lookup returns CDR1 SGHRS and CDR2 YFSETQ. This CDR3 contains 15 residues. V was clipped by 6 bases and J by 9 bases, with 23 bases between them. CDR3 in amino acids: CASTPTQGVFSTQYF. CDR3 bases: TGCGCCAGCACCCCGACCCAGGGAGTTTTCTCAACGCAGTATTTT.

In this sample, this clonotype turned up a few times. The chain carries TRBV13 and TRBJ2-1; 12 nucleotides agree with TRBD2. Germline assignment: CDR1 PRHDT and CDR2 FYEKMQ (reference sequence). The CDR3 covers 15 residues. Germline trimming cut 6 bases from V and 9 bases from J; bases unmatched to any gene: 9. The CDR3 protein is CASSPTSGSVSEQFF. The CDR3 bases are TGTGCCAGCAGTCCGACTAGCGGGAGCGTTAGTGAGCAGTTCTTC.

J is TRBJ2-3 and V is TRBV2, with 8 bases fitting TRBD1. J lost 6 bases, V lost 6 bases, and 11 bases had no gene match. This CDR3 has 15 residues. Germline-derived CDR1 and CDR2 are SNHLY and FYNNEI. In DNA, the CDR3 is TGTGCCAGCAGCGCCGGGACAGGAGGCGGGGATACGCAGTATTTT. Its protein product is CASSAGTGGGDTQYF.

V is TRBV4-2 and J is TRBJ2-1; 14 bases agree with TRBD2. The trim removed 6 bases at V and 6 bases at J, leaving 13 bases unmatched. This CDR3 has 18 amino acids. Germline values: CDR1 LGHNA, CDR2 YNFKEQ. CDR3 sequence reads: CASSRQVRLAGGINEQFF. The CDR3 DNA sequence: TGTGCCAGCAGTCGACAGGTTCGACTAGCGGGAGGGATCAATGAGCAGTTCTTC.

This sequence joins TRBV5-1 and TRBJ2-5, with a tentative D call TRBD2 (5 bases). The ends were cut back, 0 bases at V and 1 base at J, with 10 bases in the middle. Germline CDR1 reads SGHRS; CDR2 reads YFSETQ. CDR3 length: 15 residues. This chain's CDR3 is CASSLGRGFQETQYF. The CDR3 nucleotides read TGCGCCAGCAGCTTGGGTCGGGGATTCCAAGAGACCCAGTACTTC.

This clonotype occurred a few times. V and J are TRBV29-1 and TRBJ1-2; weak D call: TRBD1 (5 bases). Trimming removed 4 bases at V and 4 bases at J, with 7 bases between. CDR3 size: 11 residues. Germline lookup yields CDR1 SQVTM and CDR2 ANQGSEA. The CDR3 loop is CSVGTLYGYTF. CDR3 nucleotide sequence: TGCAGCGTTGGGACACTCTATGGCTACACCTTC. Drawing the rest from reference TRBV29-1 and TRBJ1-2, the complete variable domain is SAVISQKPSRDICQRGTSLTIQCQVDSQVTMMFWYRQQPGQSLTLIATANQGSEATYESGFVIDKFPISRPNLTFSTLTVSNMSPEDSSIYLCSVGTLYGYTFGSGTRLTVV.

This chain links TRBV7-2 with TRBJ2-2, with 7 bases aligning to TRBD1. The CDR3 consists of 16 residues. Germline lookup yields CDR1 SGHTA and CDR2 FQGNSA. V was clipped by 2 bases and J by 2 bases; unmatched bases: 5. Here the CDR3 DNA reads TGTGCCAGCAGCTTAAAGGGGACAGCAAACACCGGGGAGCTGTTTTTT. This encodes CASSLKGTANTGELFF.

The genes are TRBV10-3 and TRBJ1-1; no definite D call. The CDR3 covers 15 residues. The ends were cut back, 0 bases at V and 0 bases at J, with 8 bases in the middle. The germline CDR1 and CDR2 sequences are ENHRY and SYGVKD. Here the CDR3 reads CAISESAGMNTEAFF. The CDR3 coding sequence is TGTGCCATCAGTGAGTCGGCCGGGATGAACACTGAAGCTTTCTTT.